This T cell receptor beta chain is from a study of patients and donors after allogeneic stem cell transplantation. TCRdb passed the RT-PCR reads through MiXCR, listing each CDR3 protein once. In the table there are about 40,000 distinct CDR3 sequences, under 40% of which are singletons. Sample: blood, either unsorted or a sorted T cell fraction (not recorded which). The receptor's source is a human donor who was either an allogeneic HSCT recipient or a stem cell or donor lymphocyte infusion donor (not recorded which). It is not recorded whose cells these are; they may come from a transplant donor.

In DNA form, the CDR3 reads TGTGCCATCAGGCGGTTGGGCGAGACAGATACGCAGTATTTT. This gives the protein CAIRRLGETDTQYF. This rearrangement joins TRBV10-3 to TRBJ2-3; D unclear. The germline V and J ends were trimmed by 6 bases and 3 bases, with 13 bases remaining between them. In germline, CDR1 is ENHRY, CDR2 SYGVKD. This CDR3 is 14 amino acids long.